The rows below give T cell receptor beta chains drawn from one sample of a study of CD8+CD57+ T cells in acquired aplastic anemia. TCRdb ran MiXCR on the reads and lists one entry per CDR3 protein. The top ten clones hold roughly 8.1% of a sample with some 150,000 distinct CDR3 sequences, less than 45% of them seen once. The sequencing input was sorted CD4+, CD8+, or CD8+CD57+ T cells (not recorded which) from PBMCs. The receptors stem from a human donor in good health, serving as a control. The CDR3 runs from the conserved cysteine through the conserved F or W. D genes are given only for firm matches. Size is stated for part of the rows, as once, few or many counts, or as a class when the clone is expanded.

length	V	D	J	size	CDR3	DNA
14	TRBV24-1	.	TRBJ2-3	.	CATSQGTSTDTQYF	TGTGCCACCAGCCAGGGAACTAGCACAGATACGCAGTATTTT
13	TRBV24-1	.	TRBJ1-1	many	CATSQPGNTEAFF	TGTGCCACCAGTCAACCAGGGAACACTGAAGCTTTCTTT
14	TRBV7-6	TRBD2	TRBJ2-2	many	CASSLGGSLGELFF	TGTGCCAGCAGCTTAGGCGGGAGTCTCGGGGAGCTGTTTTTT
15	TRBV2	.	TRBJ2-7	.	CASSEAQGVAYEQYF	TGTGCCAGCAGTGAGGCGCAGGGAGTAGCCTACGAGCAGTACTTC
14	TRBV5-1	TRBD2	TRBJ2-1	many	CASSLWGGDNEQFF	TGCGCCAGCAGCTTGTGGGGAGGGGACAATGAGCAGTTCTTC
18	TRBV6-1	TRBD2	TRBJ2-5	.	CASSEYSRRTSGKETQYF	TGTGCCAGCAGTGAATATTCGAGAAGGACTAGCGGAAAAGAGACCCAGTACTTC
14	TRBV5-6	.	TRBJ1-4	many	CASSLTGHDEKLFF	TGTGCCAGCAGCTTAACAGGACATGATGAAAAACTGTTTTTT
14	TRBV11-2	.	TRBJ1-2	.	CASSSRLIPWGYAF	TGTGCCAGTAGCTCAAGACTGATCCCCTGGGGCTACGCCTTC
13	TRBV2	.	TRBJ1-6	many	CASQFQDPSPLHF	TGTGCCAGCCAGTTCCAGGATCCTTCACCCCTCCACTTT
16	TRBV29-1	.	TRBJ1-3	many	CSVERGEGYLGNTIYF	TGCAGCGTTGAGAGAGGAGAAGGATATCTAGGAAACACCATATATTTT
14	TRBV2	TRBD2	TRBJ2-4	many	CAGAGVRGKNIQYF	TGTGCCGGCGCGGGAGTTCGGGGCAAAAACATTCAGTACTTC
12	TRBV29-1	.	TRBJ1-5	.	CSVGAGDQPQHF	TGCAGCGTGGGAGCTGGCGATCAGCCCCAGCATTTT
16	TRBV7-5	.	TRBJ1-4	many	CISVPEAKTVNEKLFF	.
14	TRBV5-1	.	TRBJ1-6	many	CASSSQGQNSPLHF	TGCGCCAGCAGCTCCCAAGGACAGAATTCACCCCTCCACTTT
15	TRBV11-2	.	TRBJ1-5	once	CASRLWYGCNQPQHF	.
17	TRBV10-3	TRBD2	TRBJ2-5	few	CAISRGTSGRYQETQYF	TGTGCCATCAGCCGCGGGACTAGCGGGAGGTACCAAGAGACCCAGTACTTC
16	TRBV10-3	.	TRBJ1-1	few	CASSESMRGRDTEAFF	TGTGCCAGCAGTGAAAGTATGAGGGGCCGGGACACTGAAGCTTTCTTT
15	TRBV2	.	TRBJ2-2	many	CASKIVGWETGELFF	TGTGCCAGCAAAATAGTAGGGTGGGAGACCGGGGAGCTGTTTTTT
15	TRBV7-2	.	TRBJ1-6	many	CASSLPDSYNSPLHF	TGTGCCAGCAGCTTACCTGACAGCTATAATTCACCCCTCCACTTT
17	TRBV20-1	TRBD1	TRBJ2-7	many	CSARNRKGTANFWEQYF	TGCAGTGCTAGGAACCGGAAGGGGACAGCCAATTTCTGGGAGCAGTACTTC
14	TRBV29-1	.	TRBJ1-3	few	CSVAPTGSGNTIYF	TGCAGCGTCGCCCCAACAGGATCTGGAAACACCATATATTTT
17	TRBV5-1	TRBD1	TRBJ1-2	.	CASSLFAGQGDNYGYTF	TGCGCCAGCAGCTTGTTCGCGGGACAGGGGGATAACTATGGCTACACCTTC
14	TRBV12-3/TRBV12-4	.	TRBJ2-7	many	CASSNGGSQGEQYF	TGTGCCAGCAGTAATGGGGGCTCTCAGGGCGAGCAGTACTTC
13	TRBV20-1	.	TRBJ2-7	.	CSAYYREDDEQYF	TGCAGTGCCTATTACAGGGAGGACGACGAGCAGTACTTC
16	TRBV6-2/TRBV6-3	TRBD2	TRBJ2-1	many	CASSYGLAGGDNEQFF	TGTGCCAGCAGTTACGGGTTAGCGGGGGGGGACAATGAGCAGTTCTTC
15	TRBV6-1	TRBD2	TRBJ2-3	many	CASSVAGGYTDTQYF	TGTGCCAGCAGTGTAGCGGGGGGCTACACAGATACGCAGTATTTT
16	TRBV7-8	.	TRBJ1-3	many	CASSSRGIDSGNTIYF	TGTGCCAGCAGCTCAAGGGGTATCGACTCTGGAAACACCATATATTTT
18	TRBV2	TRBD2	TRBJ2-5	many	CASSEAGVAGRIKETQYF	TGTGCCAGCAGTGAAGCAGGGGTAGCGGGACGGATTAAAGAGACCCAGTACTTC
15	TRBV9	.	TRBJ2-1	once	CASSETIYSYNEQFF	TGTGCCAGCAGCGAGACTATCTACTCCTACAATGAGCAGTTCTTC
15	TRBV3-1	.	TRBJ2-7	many	CASSARDGWGYEQYF	TGTGCCAGCAGCGCCCGGGACGGTTGGGGCTACGAGCAGTACTTC
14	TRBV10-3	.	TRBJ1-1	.	CAISESRADTEAFF	TGTGCCATCAGTGAGTCTCGGGCGGACACTGAAGCTTTCTTT
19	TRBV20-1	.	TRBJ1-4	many	CSAREPGQALRSTNEKLFF	TGCAGTGCTAGAGAGCCAGGTCAGGCACTAAGATCAACTAATGAAAAACTGTTTTTT
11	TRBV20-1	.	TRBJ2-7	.	CSARTGYEQYF	TGCAGTGCTAGAACAGGGTACGAGCAGTACTTC
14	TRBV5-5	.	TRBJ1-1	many	CASSLGVVNTEAFF	TGTGCCAGCAGCTTGGGGGTTGTGAACACTGAAGCTTTCTTT
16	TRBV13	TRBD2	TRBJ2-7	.	CASSGTISGGPYEQYF	TGTGCCAGCAGCGGTACCATTAGCGGGGGGCCCTACGAGCAGTACTTC
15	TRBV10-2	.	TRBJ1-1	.	CASLGGSGLNTEAFF	TGCGCCAGCTTGGGGGGGTCCGGATTGAACACTGAAGCTTTCTTT
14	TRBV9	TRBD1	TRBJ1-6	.	CASSVDRGNSPLHF	TGTGCCAGCAGCGTAGACAGGGGGAATTCACCCCTCCACTTT
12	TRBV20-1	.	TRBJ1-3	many	CSAARTGNTIYF	TGCAGTGCTGCTAGAACTGGAAACACCATATATTTT
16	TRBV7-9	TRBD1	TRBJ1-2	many	CASSYGTVNQDYGYTF	TGTGCCAGCAGCTACGGGACAGTTAACCAAGACTATGGCTACACCTTC
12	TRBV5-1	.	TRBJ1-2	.	CASSLGREGYTF	TGCGCCAGCAGCTTAGGGAGGGAAGGCTACACCTTC
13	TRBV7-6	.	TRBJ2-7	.	CASSLGRSYEQYF	TGTGCCAGCAGCTTAGGAAGGAGCTACGAGCAGTACTTC
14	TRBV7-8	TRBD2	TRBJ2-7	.	CASSLAAGGYEQYF	TGTGCCAGCAGCTTAGCTGCGGGAGGCTACGAGCAGTACTTC
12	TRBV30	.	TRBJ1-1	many	CAYDRTATEAFF	TGTGCCTACGACAGGACGGCCACTGAAGCTTTCTTT
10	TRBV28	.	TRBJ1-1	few	CASSSRMAFF	TGTGCCAGCAGTTCCAGAATGGCTTTCTTT
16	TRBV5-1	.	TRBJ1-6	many	CASSLSGPQNNSPLHF	TGCGCCAGCAGCTTGTCAGGACCGCAGAATAATTCACCCCTCCACTTT
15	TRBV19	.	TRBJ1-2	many	CASSMAGPGAYGYTF	TGTGCCAGTAGTATGGCGGGGCCCGGAGCTTATGGCTACACCTTC
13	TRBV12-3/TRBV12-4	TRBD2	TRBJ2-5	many	CASSLLAAETQYF	TGTGCCAGCAGCTTACTAGCGGCTGAGACCCAGTACTTC
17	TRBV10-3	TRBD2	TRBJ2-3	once	CAISESARSGGADTQYF	TGTGCCATCAGTGAGTCGGCGCGGTCCGGGGGGGCAGATACGCAGTATTTT
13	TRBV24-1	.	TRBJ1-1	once	CATKRQMNTEAFF	TGTGCCACCAAGAGACAGATGAACACTGAAGCTTTCTTT
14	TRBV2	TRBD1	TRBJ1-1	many	CASSLGQGVTEAFF	TGTGCCAGCAGCTTGGGACAGGGGGTGACTGAAGCTTTCTTT
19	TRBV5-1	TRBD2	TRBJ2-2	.	CASSSGLAGARGYTGELFF	TGCGCCAGCAGCTCGGGACTAGCGGGAGCAAGGGGGTACACCGGGGAGCTGTTTTTT
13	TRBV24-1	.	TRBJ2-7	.	CATSETDSYEQYF	TGTGCCACCAGTGAAACGGACAGCTACGAGCAGTACTTC